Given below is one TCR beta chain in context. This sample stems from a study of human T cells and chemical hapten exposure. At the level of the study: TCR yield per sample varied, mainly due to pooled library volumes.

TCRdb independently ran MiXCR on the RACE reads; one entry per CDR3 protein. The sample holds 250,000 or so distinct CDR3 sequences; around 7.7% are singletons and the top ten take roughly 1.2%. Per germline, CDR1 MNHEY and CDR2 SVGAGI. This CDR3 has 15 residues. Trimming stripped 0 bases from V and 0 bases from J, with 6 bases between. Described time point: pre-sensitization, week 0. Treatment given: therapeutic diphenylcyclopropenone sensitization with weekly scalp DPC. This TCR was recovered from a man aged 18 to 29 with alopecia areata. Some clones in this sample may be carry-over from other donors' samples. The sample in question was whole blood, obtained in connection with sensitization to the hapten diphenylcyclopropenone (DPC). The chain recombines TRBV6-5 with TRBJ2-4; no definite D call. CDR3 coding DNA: TGTGCCAGCAGTTACTCGAATAGAGCCAAAAACATTCAGTACTTC. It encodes CASSYSNRAKNIQYF.